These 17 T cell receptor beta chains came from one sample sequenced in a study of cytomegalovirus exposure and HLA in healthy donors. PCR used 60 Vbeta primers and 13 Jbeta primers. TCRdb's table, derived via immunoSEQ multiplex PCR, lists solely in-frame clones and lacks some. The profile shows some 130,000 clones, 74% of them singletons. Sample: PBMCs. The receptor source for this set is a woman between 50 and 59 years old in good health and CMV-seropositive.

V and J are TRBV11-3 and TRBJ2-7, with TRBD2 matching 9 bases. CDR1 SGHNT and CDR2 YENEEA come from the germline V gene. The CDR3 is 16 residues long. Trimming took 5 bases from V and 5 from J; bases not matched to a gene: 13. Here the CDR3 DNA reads TGTGCCAGCAGCCTAATGCGGGGGGGCCGCGTTCACGAGCAGTACTTC. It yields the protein CASSLMRGGRVHEQYF.

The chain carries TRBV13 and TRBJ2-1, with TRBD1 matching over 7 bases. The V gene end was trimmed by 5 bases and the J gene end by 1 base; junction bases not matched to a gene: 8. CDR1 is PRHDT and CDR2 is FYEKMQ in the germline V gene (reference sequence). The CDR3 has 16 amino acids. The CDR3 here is CASSPLGDSSYNEQFF. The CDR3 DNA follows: TGTGCCAGCAGCCCCCTAGGGGACAGTTCCTACAATGAGCAGTTCTTC.

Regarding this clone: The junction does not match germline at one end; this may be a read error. The DNA of the CDR3 is TGTTCCAGCAGTTATTCCGGACTAGGGTACAATGAGCAGTTCTTC. Amino acid sequence: CSSSYSGLGYNEQFF. The chain has TRBV6-5 and TRBJ2-1, with 7 bases matching TRBD2. The germline V gene encodes CDR1 MNHEY and CDR2 SVGAGI. This CDR3 region has 15 residues.

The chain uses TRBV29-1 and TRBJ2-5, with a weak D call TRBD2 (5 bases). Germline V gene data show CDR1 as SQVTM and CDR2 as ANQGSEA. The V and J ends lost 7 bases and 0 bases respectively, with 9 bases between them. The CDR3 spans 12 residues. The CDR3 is CSGRADQETQYF. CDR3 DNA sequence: TGCAGCGGGAGAGCGGACCAAGAGACCCAGTACTTC.

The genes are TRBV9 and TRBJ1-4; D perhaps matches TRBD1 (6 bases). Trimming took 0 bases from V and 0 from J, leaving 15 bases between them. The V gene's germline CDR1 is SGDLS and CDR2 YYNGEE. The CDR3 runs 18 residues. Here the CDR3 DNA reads TGTGCCAGCAGCGTAGGTTATGGGGGCAGCCCAACTAATGAAAAACTGTTTTTT. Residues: CASSVGYGGSPTNEKLFF.

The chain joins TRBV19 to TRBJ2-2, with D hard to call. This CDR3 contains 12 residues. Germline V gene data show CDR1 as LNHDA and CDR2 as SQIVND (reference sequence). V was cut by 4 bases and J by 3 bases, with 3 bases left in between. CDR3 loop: CASSTYTGELFF. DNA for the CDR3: TGTGCCAGTAGTACGTACACCGGGGAGCTGTTTTTT.

CDR3 in amino acids: CASSFRRGNEQFF. CDR3 bases: TGTGCCAGCAGCTTCCGTAGGGGCAATGAGCAGTTCTTC. The genes are TRBV7-2 and TRBJ2-1; D might be TRBD1 (5 bases). Germline V gene data show CDR1 as SGHTA and CDR2 as FQGNSA. V lost 3 bases and J 6 bases, leaving 9 bases between the germline ends. There are 13 residues in the CDR3.

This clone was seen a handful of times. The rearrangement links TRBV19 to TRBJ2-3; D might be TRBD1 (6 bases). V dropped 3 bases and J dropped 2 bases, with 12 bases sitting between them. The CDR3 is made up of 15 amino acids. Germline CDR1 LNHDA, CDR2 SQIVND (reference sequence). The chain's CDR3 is CASSITGPHTDTQYF. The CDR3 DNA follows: TGTGCCAGTAGTATTACAGGGCCCCACACAGATACGCAGTATTTT.

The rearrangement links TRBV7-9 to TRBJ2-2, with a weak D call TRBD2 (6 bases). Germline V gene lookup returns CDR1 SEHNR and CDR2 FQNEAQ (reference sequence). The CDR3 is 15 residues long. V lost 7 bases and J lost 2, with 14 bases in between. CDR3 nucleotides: TGTGCCAGCACCATGGGGACTGATAACACCGGGGAGCTGTTTTTT. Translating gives CASTMGTDNTGELFF.

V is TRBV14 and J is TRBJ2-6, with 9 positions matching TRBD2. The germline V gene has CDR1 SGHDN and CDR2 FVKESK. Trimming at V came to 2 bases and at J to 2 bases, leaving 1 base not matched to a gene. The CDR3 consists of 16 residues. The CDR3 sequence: CASSQIAGAGANVLTF. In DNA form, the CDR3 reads TGTGCCAGCAGCCAAATAGCGGGGGCTGGGGCCAACGTCCTGACTTTC.

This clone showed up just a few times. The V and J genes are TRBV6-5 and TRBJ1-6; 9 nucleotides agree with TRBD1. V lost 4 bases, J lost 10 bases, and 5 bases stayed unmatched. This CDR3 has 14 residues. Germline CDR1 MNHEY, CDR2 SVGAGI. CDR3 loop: CASSSGQGRSPLHF. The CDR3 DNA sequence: TGTGCCAGCAGTTCGGGACAGGGAAGGTCACCCCTCCACTTT.

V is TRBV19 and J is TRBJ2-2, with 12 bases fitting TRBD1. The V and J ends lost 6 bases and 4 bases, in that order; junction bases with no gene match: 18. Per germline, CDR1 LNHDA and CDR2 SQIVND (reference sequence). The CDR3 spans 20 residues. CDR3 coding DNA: TGTGCCAGTAGCCGACCTACCGGGACAGGGGGCCTCTTCGGCACCGGGGAGCTGTTTTTT. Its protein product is CASSRPTGTGGLFGTGELFF. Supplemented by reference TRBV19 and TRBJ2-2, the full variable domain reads DGGITQSPKYLFRKEGQNVTLSCEQNLNHDAMYWYRQDPGQGLRLIYYSQIVNDFQKGDIAEGYSVSREKKESFPLTVTSAQKNPTAFYLCASSRPTGTGGLFGTGELFFGEGSRLTVL.

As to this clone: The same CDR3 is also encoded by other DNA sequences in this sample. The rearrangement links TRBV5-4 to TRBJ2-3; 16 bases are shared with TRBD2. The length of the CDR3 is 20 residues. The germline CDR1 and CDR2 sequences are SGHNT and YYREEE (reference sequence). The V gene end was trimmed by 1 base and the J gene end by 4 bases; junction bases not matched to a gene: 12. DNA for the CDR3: TGTGCCAGCAGCTTGTCCCCAGCCGGGACTAGCGGGGGGGTAGCAGATACGCAGTATTTT. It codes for CASSLSPAGTSGGVADTQYF.

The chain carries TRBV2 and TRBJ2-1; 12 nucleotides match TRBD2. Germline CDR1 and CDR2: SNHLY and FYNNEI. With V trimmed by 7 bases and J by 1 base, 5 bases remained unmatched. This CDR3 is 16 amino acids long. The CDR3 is CASKQLAGGSYNEQFF. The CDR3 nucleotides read TGTGCCAGCAAGCAACTAGCGGGGGGATCCTACAATGAGCAGTTCTTC.

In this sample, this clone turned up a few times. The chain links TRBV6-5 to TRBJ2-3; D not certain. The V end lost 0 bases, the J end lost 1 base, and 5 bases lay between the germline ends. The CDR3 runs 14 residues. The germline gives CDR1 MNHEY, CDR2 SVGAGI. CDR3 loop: CASSYSAGTDTQYF. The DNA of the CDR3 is TGTGCCAGCAGTTACTCCGCAGGCACAGATACGCAGTATTTT.

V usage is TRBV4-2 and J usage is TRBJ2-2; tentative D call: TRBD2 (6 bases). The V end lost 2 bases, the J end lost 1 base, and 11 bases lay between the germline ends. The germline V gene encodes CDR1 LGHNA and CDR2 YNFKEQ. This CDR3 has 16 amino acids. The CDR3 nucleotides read TGTGCCAGCAGCCAACCCACGGGGGAGAACACCGGGGAGCTGTTTTTT. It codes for CASSQPTGENTGELFF.

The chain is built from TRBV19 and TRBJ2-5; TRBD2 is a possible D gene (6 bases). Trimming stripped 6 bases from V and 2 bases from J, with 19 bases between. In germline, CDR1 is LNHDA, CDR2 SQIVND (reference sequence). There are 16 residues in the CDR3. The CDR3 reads CASRGWGGPAQETQYF. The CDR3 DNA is TGTGCCAGTAGGGGTTGGGGAGGCCCCGCACAAGAGACCCAGTACTTC.